These 25 T cell receptor beta chains share one sample of origin, sequenced in a study of blood T cells in healthy people across ages. A J-beta primer mix and a sample-barcoded 5' primer were used in a second PCR of roughly 6 to 11 cycles. One entry per CDR3 protein results from TCRdb running MiXCR on the 5' RACE reads. The sample has roughly 800,000 distinct CDR3 sequences, 36% seen once. Sample: blood. Source of these receptors: a man younger than 30 in good health.

V and J are TRBV20-1 and TRBJ2-7; D uncertain. The V end was cut by 3 bases, the J end by 2 bases, with 11 bases between. In germline, CDR1 is DFQATT, CDR2 SNEGSKA (reference sequence). CDR3 length: 13 amino acids. CDR3 in DNA: TGCAGTGCTAGTAAACAGAGTCCCTACGAGCAGTACTTC. Translation gives CSASKQSPYEQYF.

Note on this clonotype: The junction departs from the called germline gene at one end, perhaps through a read error. The J gene is TRBJ1-6, the V gene TRBV6-5, with a tentative D call TRBD1 (5 bases). The length of the CDR3 is 15 residues. Looked up from germline, CDR1 is MNHEY and CDR2 is SVGAGI. CDR3 residues: CASTVRDLRSSPPHF. DNA for the CDR3: TGTGCCAGCACTGTCCGGGACCTCAGATCTTCACCCCCCCACTTT.

There are a few counts of this clonotype. The DNA of the CDR3 is TGTGCCAGCAGTTCCCGACAGGGTACTAAAAACGCAGATACGCAGTATTTT. Encoded protein: CASSSRQGTKNADTQYF. The chain is built from TRBV6-5 and TRBJ2-3; 7 bases agree with TRBD1. V shed 4 bases and J 4 bases; nucleotides not matched to a gene: 14. Germline lookup yields CDR1 MNHEY and CDR2 SVGAGI. The CDR3 is 17 amino acids.

This clonotype was seen ten or more times. V usage is TRBV6-5 and J usage is TRBJ2-1; 9 positions match TRBD2. Losses at the gene ends were 0 bases for V and 5 bases for J; bases not matched to a gene: 2. The CDR3 consists of 15 residues. Per germline, CDR1 MNHEY and CDR2 SVGAGI. The CDR3 reads CASSYSTSGHNEQFF. CDR3 bases: TGTGCCAGCAGTTACTCGACTAGCGGCCACAATGAGCAGTTCTTC.

Many counts were recorded for this clonotype. The rearrangement links TRBV6-5 to TRBJ2-3; 7 bases agree with TRBD1. Looked up from germline, CDR1 is MNHEY and CDR2 is SVGAGI. This CDR3 has 14 amino acids. Losses at the gene ends were 6 bases for V and 0 bases for J; bases not matched to a gene: 3. The chain's CDR3 is CASRQGPSTDTQYF. The CDR3, as DNA: TGTGCCAGCAGACAGGGGCCTAGCACAGATACGCAGTATTTT.

Concerning this clonotype itself: A much larger clone lies one base from this, so it may be a read error. V and J are TRBV24-1 and TRBJ2-3; 10 bases match TRBD1. Looked up from germline, CDR1 is KGHDR and CDR2 is SFDVKD. The CDR3 has 17 residues. The CDR3 bases are TGTGTCACCAGTGACCCGGGACAGGGGAATCGAGCAGATACGCAGTATTTT. The encoded protein is CVTSDPGQGNRADTQYF.

The rearrangement joins TRBV3-1 to TRBJ2-1; D remains unclear. CDR3 length: 18 residues. CDR1 LGHDT and CDR2 YNNKEL come from the germline V gene (reference sequence). Trimming left V 1 base short and J 4 bases short, with 20 bases between. CDR3 in DNA: TGTGCCAGCAGCCAAGTTGTTTTACGAGTGGATTTATACAATGAGCAGTTCTTC. Protein sequence: CASSQVVLRVDLYNEQFF.

This clonotype appeared a few times. This rearrangement joins TRBV3-1 to TRBJ1-2; D is uncertain. CDR1 is LGHDT, CDR2 YNNKEL, per germline (reference sequence). The CDR3 is 13 residues long. V was pared by 1 base and J by 8 bases, with 11 bases between. The CDR3 DNA is TGTGCCAGCAGCCAAGCGGCCCGCGGAGGCTACACCTTC. Protein sequence: CASSQAARGGYTF. Full variable domain (outside the CDR3, taken from reference TRBV3-1 and TRBJ1-2): DTAVSQTPKYLVTQMGNDKSIKCEQNLGHDTMYWYKQDSKKFLKIMFSYNNKELIINETVPNRFSPKSPDKAHLNLHINSLELGDSAVYFCASSQAARGGYTFGSGTRLTVV.

For the CDR3, the DNA is TGCGCCAGCAGCCAAGAGGGCCCCAGGGGAGGTAGCACAGATACGCAGTATTTT. Protein sequence: CASSQEGPRGGSTDTQYF. This chain links TRBV4-1 with TRBJ2-3; possibly TRBD1 or TRBD2 for D (6 bases each). Per germline, CDR1 MGHRA and CDR2 YSYEKL. V shed 0 bases and J shed 0 bases, with 16 bases lying between them. The CDR3 runs 18 residues.

The J gene is TRBJ2-1, the V gene TRBV24-1, with no clear D. There are 15 residues in the CDR3. CDR1 and CDR2 (germline): KGHDR, SFDVKD. V was clipped by 3 bases and J by 6 bases, with 14 bases between them. CDR3 sequence (DNA): TGTGCCACCAGTGATGCCCCGGCTAGATCCAATGAGCAGTTCTTC. It yields the protein CATSDAPARSNEQFF.

The chain has TRBV4-1 and TRBJ2-7; perhaps TRBD1 as D (5 bases). The CDR3 sequence is 14 residues long. The V gene lost 1 base and the J gene lost 1 base, with 8 bases spanning the gap. Looked up from germline, CDR1 is MGHRA and CDR2 is YSYEKL. The CDR3 here is CASSQVDNSYEQYF. The CDR3 DNA reads TGCGCCAGCAGCCAAGTGGACAATTCCTACGAGCAGTACTTC.

This clonotype was observed a handful of times. The rearrangement joins TRBV6-2 or TRBV6-3 to TRBJ1-5; D remains ambiguous. Germline V gene data show CDR1 as MNHEY and CDR2 as SVGEGT. The CDR3 is 12 residues long. V was trimmed by 5 bases and J by 4 bases, leaving 6 bases between them. The CDR3 nucleotides read TGTGCCAGCAGTGACCCGAATCAGCCCCAGCATTTT. Residues: CASSDPNQPQHF.

Concerning this clonotype itself: Just one base apart from a much larger clone, this may be a read error. The chain recombines TRBV6-5 with TRBJ2-5; 7 bases are shared with TRBD2. The CDR3 sequence is 15 residues long. Germline loops: CDR1 MNHEY, CDR2 SVGAGI. For the CDR3, the DNA is TGTGCCAGCAGTTACTCTGTTTCTTGGCGGGAGACCCGGTACTTC. It encodes CASSYSVSWRETRYF.

V and J are TRBV4-3 and TRBJ2-1; D is perhaps TRBD1 (5 bases). V lost 0 bases and J 12 bases, leaving 15 bases between the germline ends. This CDR3 contains 14 residues. Germline-derived CDR1 and CDR2 are LGHNA and YSLEER. The CDR3 reads CASSQDITDRAQFF. The CDR3 coding sequence is TGCGCCAGCAGCCAAGATATAACCGACAGAGCGCAGTTCTTC.

The chain carries TRBV12-3 or TRBV12-4 and TRBJ2-1; TRBD2 might be the D (5 bases). This CDR3 is built from 12 residues. The germline V and J ends were trimmed by 5 bases and 7 bases, with 9 bases remaining between them. The CDR3 bases are TGTGCCAGCAGTCCGGGGATTAATGAGCAGTTCTTC. Its translation: CASSPGINEQFF.

The rearrangement links TRBV20-1 to TRBJ1-5; 7 bases align to TRBD1. This CDR3 contains 15 residues. Germline V gives CDR1 DFQATT, CDR2 SNEGSKA (reference sequence). The junction had 5 bases not matched to a gene; V was cut back by 3 bases and J by 0 bases. In DNA form, the CDR3 reads TGCAGTGCTAGGTCGACAGGGAATAGCAATCAGCCCCAGCATTTT. Protein sequence: CSARSTGNSNQPQHF.

This clonotype came up many times. The genes are TRBV2 and TRBJ2-7; 9 bases fit TRBD2. Germline V gene sequence: CDR1 SNHLY, CDR2 FYNNEI. This CDR3 contains 15 residues. V dropped 5 bases and J dropped 1; count of bases not matched to a gene: 6. CDR3: CASSLSGGRSYEQYF. The CDR3 bases are TGTGCCAGCAGTCTTAGCGGGGGCCGTTCCTACGAGCAGTACTTC.

This clonotype has only a few counts. The J gene is TRBJ2-1, the V gene TRBV29-1; D is unclear. The CDR3 totals 14 residues. V was pared by 7 bases and J by 1 base, with 14 bases between. Germline loops: CDR1 SQVTM, CDR2 ANQGSEA. The chain's CDR3 is CSGGASPSYNEQFF. Written as DNA, the CDR3 is TGCAGCGGCGGAGCCAGCCCTTCCTACAATGAGCAGTTCTTC.

In its sample, this clonotype was seen a few times. This chain connects TRBV7-2 to TRBJ1-1, with a weak D call TRBD1 (5 bases). CDR1 is SGHTA and CDR2 is FQGNSA in the germline V gene. Trimming took 5 bases from V and 4 from J, leaving 14 bases between them. The CDR3 consists of 14 residues. In DNA, the CDR3 is TGTGCCAGCAGCCCCTACCAGGGAGTCACTGAAGCTTTCTTT. Translation gives CASSPYQGVTEAFF.

There are a few counts of this clonotype. The chain combines TRBV11-2 with TRBJ2-5, with D unresolved. Per the germline V gene, CDR1 is SGHAT and CDR2 is FQNNGV. The CDR3 covers 14 residues. The germline V and J ends were trimmed by 1 base and 1 base, with 7 bases remaining between them. The CDR3 reads CASSLVDRQETQYF. CDR3 nucleotide sequence: TGTGCCAGCAGCTTAGTGGACCGCCAAGAGACCCAGTACTTC.

The gene calls are TRBV10-3 and TRBJ2-2; D is unresolved. Germline CDR1 ENHRY, CDR2 SYGVKD. The CDR3 length is 15 residues. The germline V and J ends were trimmed by 3 bases and 4 bases, with 12 bases remaining between them. The CDR3 DNA reads as TGTGCCATCAGTGAAACAACAGAAACCACCGGGGAGCTGTTTTTT. It encodes CAISETTETTGELFF.

This clonotype appeared a single time. This rearrangement joins TRBV12-3 or TRBV12-4 to TRBJ2-3; 7 nucleotides agree with TRBD1. Trimming took 8 bases from V and 4 from J; bases not matched to a gene: 12. CDR3 size: 15 residues. CDR3 in amino acids: CASCVYRGRADTQYF. CDR3 bases: TGTGCCAGCTGTGTGTACAGGGGAAGAGCAGATACGCAGTATTTT.

This clonotype was seen ten or more times. The rearrangement joins TRBV4-3 to TRBJ2-5; no reliable D call. The length of the CDR3 is 14 residues. Trimming shortened V by 0 bases and J by 1 base, and 6 bases separated the two germline ends. CDR1 and CDR2 (germline): LGHNA, YSLEER. The CDR3 loop is CASSQDAAQETQYF. The CDR3 DNA reads as TGCGCCAGCAGCCAAGATGCCGCCCAAGAGACCCAGTACTTC.

The J gene is TRBJ2-7, the V gene TRBV7-8; D may be TRBD2 (6 bases). This CDR3 contains 15 residues. The V gene's germline CDR1 is SGHVS and CDR2 FQNEAQ. Trimming shortened V by 1 base and J by 3 bases, and 13 bases separated the two germline ends. DNA of the CDR3: TGTGCCAGCAGCTTAGAGCCAGGGAGGCACTACGAGCAGTACTTC. It is translated as CASSLEPGRHYEQYF.

V and J are TRBV7-9 and TRBJ1-2; D gene unclear. The germline CDR1 and CDR2 sequences are SEHNR and FQNEAQ (reference sequence). The CDR3 length is 13 residues. V lost 7 bases and J lost 0, with 9 bases in between. The CDR3 is CASNLGSNYGYTF. CDR3 in DNA: TGTGCCAGCAATTTAGGATCTAACTATGGCTACACCTTC.